The following is a T cell receptor beta chain sequence with its context. The source of the sample is a study of blood T cell repertoires in COVID-19. The wider study: Material from acute and convalescent COVID-19 was sourced from the United States, Italy and Spain. In each case, the material was cDNA or gDNA derived from T cells, B-cell-depleted T cells, or PBMCs.

Original data processing: Nucleated cell counts were estimated from reference gene primer amplification. Produced via immunoSEQ multiplex PCR; TCRdb's table is partial and in-frame only. Clone size and the V and J calls come from that table; the DNA yielded D and trimming. The profile shows some 150,000 clones, around 85% of them singletons. The V gene lost 0 bases and the J gene lost 8 bases, with 17 bases spanning the gap. Per germline, CDR1 SGHRS and CDR2 YFSETQ. The CDR3 has 15 amino acids. V usage is TRBV5-1 and J usage is TRBJ1-2; the D is unclear. Material: peripheral blood. The sequence derives from a man aged 70 or older with acute or convalescent COVID-19. The DNA for the CDR3 is TGCGCCAGCAGCTTGGAAGTGGCGGGATCGACCGGCTACACCTTC. Amino acid sequence: CASSLEVAGSTGYTF. Filled out from reference TRBV5-1 and TRBJ1-2, the complete variable domain reads KAGVTQTPRYLIKTRGQQVTLSCSPISGHRSVSWYQQTPGQGLQFLFEYFSETQRNKGNFPGRFSGRQFSNSRSEMNVSTLELGDSALYLCASSLEVAGSTGYTFGSGTRLTVV.